Following are 23 T cell receptor beta chains from one sample sequenced in a study of PD-L1 blockade in urothelial cancer. The protocol was immunoSEQ multiplex PCR, while the TCRdb copy is restricted to in-frame clones and leaves out a portion. The data show tens of thousands of clones, nearly 90% seen once. The sequencing here drew on PBMCs, taken around atezolizumab (anti-PD-L1) treatment. The receptors originated from a man aged 55 to 70 with urothelial cancer.

The chain employs TRBV7-9 and TRBJ2-1; 12 bases fit TRBD2. CDR3 length: 18 amino acids. Germline CDR1 SEHNR, CDR2 FQNEAQ (reference sequence). J lost 0 bases, V lost 3 bases, and 6 bases had no gene match. This CDR3 reads CASSLPLAGGPSYNEQFF. The CDR3 DNA sequence: TGTGCCAGCAGCTTGCCTCTAGCGGGGGGGCCCTCCTACAATGAGCAGTTCTTC.

The chain uses TRBV10-3 and TRBJ2-3; TRBD2 agrees at 12 bases. CDR1 and CDR2 from the germline V gene are ENHRY and SYGVKD. The length of the CDR3 is 18 residues. Trimming took 3 bases from V and 1 from J; bases not matched to a gene: 8. The CDR3 here is CAISDPGLAGRGTDTQYF. DNA for the CDR3: TGTGCCATCAGTGATCCAGGACTAGCGGGGAGAGGCACAGATACGCAGTATTTT.

J is TRBJ1-4 and V is TRBV4-2; D might be TRBD1 (6 bases). The CDR3 is 17 residues long. Germline assignment: CDR1 LGHNA and CDR2 YNFKEQ. Trimming removed 0 bases from V and 7 bases from J, with 18 bases in between. CDR3 nucleotides: TGTGCCAGCAGCCAAGATCGGGACCCGGACAGCACTGAAAAACTGTTTTTT. Protein product: CASSQDRDPDSTEKLFF.

The CDR3 region is CASSVGGGPGDTQYF. DNA of the CDR3: TGCGCCAGCAGCGTTGGGGGGGGGCCCGGAGATACGCAGTATTTT. The chain employs TRBV5-1 and TRBJ2-3; perhaps TRBD2 as D (7 bases). The germline gives CDR1 SGHRS, CDR2 YFSETQ. The CDR3 sequence is 15 residues long. Trimming removed 4 bases from V and 5 bases from J, with 17 bases in between.

This clone was recorded only once. V usage is TRBV5-1 and J usage is TRBJ1-1; D gene uncertain. In germline, CDR1 is SGHRS, CDR2 YFSETQ. The CDR3 is 14 amino acids. The V gene lost 0 bases and the J gene lost 4 bases, with 10 bases spanning the gap. CDR3 in amino acids: CASSLGSGSTEAFF. The DNA of the CDR3 is TGCGCCAGCAGCTTGGGGTCGGGAAGCACTGAAGCTTTCTTT.

The V call is TRBV18, the J call TRBJ1-1, with D perhaps matching TRBD1 (6 bases). CDR3 length: 15 amino acids. The V gene's germline CDR1 is KGHSH and CDR2 LQKENI. The ends were cut back, 5 bases at V and 3 bases at J, with 16 bases in the middle. CDR3 bases: TGTGCCAGCTCAGCGGAACAGGGATTTCACACTGAAGCTTTCTTT. The encoded protein is CASSAEQGFHTEAFF.

The V and J genes are TRBV2 and TRBJ2-3; D may be TRBD2 (6 bases). Trimming removed 3 bases at V and 2 bases at J, with 15 bases between. The CDR3 extends over 16 amino acids. Per the germline V gene, CDR1 is SNHLY and CDR2 is FYNNEI. The CDR3 DNA reads TGTGCCAGCAGTGACGGGACTCCCAGAATCACAGATACGCAGTATTTT. Translated, it gives CASSDGTPRITDTQYF.

The CDR3 loop is CASSVWGNNEKLFF. The CDR3 bases are TGTGCCAGCAGCGTTTGGGGCAATAATGAAAAACTGTTTTTT. The chain carries TRBV9 and TRBJ1-4, with TRBD1 as a possible D gene (5 bases). Germline lookup yields CDR1 SGDLS and CDR2 YYNGEE. The CDR3 contains 14 residues. V dropped 2 bases and J dropped 4 bases, with 9 bases sitting between them.

The CDR3 nucleotides are TGTGCCAGTAGAGATTGGGGACAGGCCACAGATACGCAGTATTTT. Its translation is CASRDWGQATDTQYF. This chain links TRBV19 with TRBJ2-3, with TRBD1 identical over 8 bases. Losses at the gene ends were 6 bases for V and 2 bases for J; bases not matched to a gene: 7. Germline values: CDR1 LNHDA, CDR2 SQIVND (reference sequence). This CDR3 has 15 amino acids.

In regard to this clone: One junction end disagrees with the germline gene, perhaps due to a read error. This rearrangement joins TRBV7-7 to TRBJ2-5; TRBD1 matches 8 bases. Germline CDR1 reads SSHAT; CDR2 reads FNYEAQ (reference sequence). The CDR3 runs 13 residues. CDR3 in DNA: TGTGCTAGCAGCGCGGACAGGGAAGAGACCCAGTACTTC. Translated: CASSADREETQYF.

This clone has only a few counts. The V call is TRBV5-1, the J call TRBJ1-2; D is possibly TRBD1 (5 bases). This CDR3 spans 11 amino acids. V lost 4 bases, J lost 5 bases, and 6 bases lay in between. From germline, CDR1 is SGHRS and CDR2 YFSETQ. The CDR3: CASSGGYGYTF. The CDR3 DNA is TGCGCCAGCAGCGGGGGGTATGGCTACACCTTC.

The chain employs TRBV7-9 and TRBJ2-3, with D possibly matching TRBD2 (7 bases). V was cut by 1 base and J by 1 base, with 15 bases left in between. Germline V gene lookup returns CDR1 SEHNR and CDR2 FQNEAQ (reference sequence). This CDR3 spans 17 amino acids. The CDR3, as DNA: TGTGCCAGCAGCTTAGGATGGGGGGGGGCTGGCACAGATACGCAGTATTTT. Translating it yields CASSLGWGGAGTDTQYF.

This clone was detected once. This sequence joins TRBV9 and TRBJ2-3; D might be TRBD2 (6 bases). The ends were cut back, 2 bases at V and 5 bases at J, with 12 bases in the middle. The germline V gene has CDR1 SGDLS and CDR2 YYNGEE. This CDR3 is 14 amino acids long. CDR3 DNA: TGTGCCAGCAGCGTTAGCGGTAAATTAGATACGCAGTATTTT. Its translation: CASSVSGKLDTQYF.

This clone has a single count. CDR3 sequence (DNA): TGCAGCGCCGGGACAGGGGTCAATGGCTACACCTTC. This encodes CSAGTGVNGYTF. The rearrangement joins TRBV29-1 to TRBJ1-2; 10 nucleotides align to TRBD1. CDR3 length equals 12 residues. With 7 bases clipped from V and 6 bases from J, the junction kept 5 bases outside the gene matches. CDR1 SQVTM and CDR2 ANQGSEA come from the germline V gene.

The chain combines TRBV2 with TRBJ2-1; D is uncertain. V was shortened by 2 bases and J by 13 bases, with 15 bases between the two germline ends. CDR1 and CDR2 (germline): SNHLY, FYNNEI. This CDR3 is 13 amino acids long. The CDR3 sequence is CASSEIPRQGQFF. The CDR3, as DNA: TGTGCCAGCAGTGAAATCCCTAGGCAAGGTCAGTTCTTC. Filled out from reference TRBV2 and TRBJ2-1, the complete variable domain reads EPEVTQTPSHQVTQMGQEVILRCVPISNHLYFYWYRQILGQKVEFLVSFYNNEISEKSEIFDDQFSVERPDGSNFTLKIRSTKLEDSAMYFCASSEIPRQGQFFGPGTRLTVL.

The genes are TRBV10-3 and TRBJ2-5, with TRBD2 matching 9 bases. Germline lookup yields CDR1 ENHRY and CDR2 SYGVKD. This CDR3 comprises 14 residues. V lost 3 bases, J lost 5 bases, and 4 bases stayed unmatched. The CDR3 reads CAISDSLAGETQYF. Written as DNA, the CDR3 is TGTGCCATCAGTGATAGTCTAGCGGGGGAGACCCAGTACTTC.

This chain uses TRBV14 with TRBJ2-1; D perhaps matches TRBD2 (5 bases). Germline CDR1 reads SGHDN; CDR2 reads FVKESK. Between the trimmed V and J ends, which lost 1 base and 4 bases, there was a span of 8 bases. The CDR3 runs to 14 residues. DNA of the CDR3: TGTGCCAGCAGCCAAGCGGGGAGATACAATGAGCAGTTCTTC. As protein: CASSQAGRYNEQFF.

This chain joins TRBV19 and TRBJ2-2; D may be TRBD2 (7 bases). The V gene lost 6 bases and the J gene lost 5 bases, with 10 bases spanning the gap. The CDR3 sequence is 13 residues long. Germline CDR1 LNHDA, CDR2 SQIVND (reference sequence). The CDR3 region is CASRGGATGELFF. CDR3 bases: TGTGCCAGTAGAGGGGGGGCAACCGGGGAGCTGTTTTTT.

The V call is TRBV27, the J call TRBJ1-2, with TRBD1 matching 11 bases. J lost 3 bases, V lost 5 bases, and 8 bases had no gene match. Germline V gives CDR1 MNHEY, CDR2 SMNVEV (reference sequence). This CDR3 is built from 16 residues. As DNA, the CDR3 is TGTGCCAGCAGTCCCCCCCGGGACAGGGGGTACTATGGCTACACCTTC. Its protein is CASSPPRDRGYYGYTF.

The chain has TRBV2 and TRBJ1-2, with D perhaps TRBD1 (6 bases). The CDR3 is 13 amino acids. The germline gives CDR1 SNHLY, CDR2 FYNNEI. Trimming shortened V by 8 bases and J by 3 bases, and 13 bases separated the two germline ends. CDR3: CASGTTRDYGYTF. For the CDR3, the DNA is TGTGCCAGCGGGACAACTAGGGACTATGGCTACACCTTC.

The chain employs TRBV27 and TRBJ1-6; no reliable D call. Deletions cut 9 bases from V and 10 bases from J, with 19 bases between. Germline CDR1 MNHEY, CDR2 SMNVEV (reference sequence). This CDR3 comprises 14 residues. CDR3 amino acids: CASGQRREDSPLHF. CDR3 DNA sequence: TGTGCCAGTGGCCAGAGGAGGGAAGACTCACCCCTCCACTTT.

The CDR3: CASSPDRGNQPQHF. The CDR3 nucleotides read TGTGCCAGTAGTCCCGACAGGGGGAATCAGCCCCAGCATTTT. This chain uses TRBV19 with TRBJ1-5; the match to TRBD1 covers 9 bases. From germline, CDR1 is LNHDA and CDR2 SQIVND (reference sequence). Losses at the gene ends were 5 bases for V and 4 bases for J; bases not matched to a gene: 3. There are 14 residues in the CDR3.

The genes are TRBV11-3 and TRBJ2-3, with TRBD1 identical over 10 bases. Germline assignment: CDR1 SGHNT and CDR2 YENEEA. V lost 5 bases and J lost 3; bases outside the gene matches: 5. The CDR3 has 15 amino acids. This chain's CDR3 is CASSDRTGGTDTQYF. The CDR3 bases are TGTGCCAGCAGCGACAGGACAGGGGGTACAGATACGCAGTATTTT.